The 28 T cell receptor beta chains given below trace back to one sample, sequenced in a study of response to subunit inactivated influenza vaccine. One entry per CDR3 protein, called by TCRdb with MiXCR from the RT-PCR reads. The sample yields fewer than 800,000 distinct CDR3 sequences, approximately 15% seen once. The sample here was PBMCs from blood, taken about 13 days after vaccination. The source is a man aged 45 to 65 who received an inactivated influenza vaccine.

V gene TRBV9 combines with J gene TRBJ2-1, with 11 positions matching TRBD2. Germline loops: CDR1 SGDLS, CDR2 YYNGEE. V lost 0 bases and J lost 5; bases outside the gene matches: 7. The CDR3 loop spans 17 amino acids. CDR3 DNA sequence: TGTGCCAGCAGCGTAGGGGCCGGGACTAGCGGAAACAATGAGCAGTTCTTC. Its translation: CASSVGAGTSGNNEQFF.

This rearrangement joins TRBV7-2 to TRBJ2-7; perhaps TRBD1 as D (6 bases). Per the germline V gene, CDR1 is SGHTA and CDR2 is FQGNSA. V lost 3 bases and J lost 6, with 9 bases in between. There are 12 residues in the CDR3. The CDR3 sequence is CASSFIQGEQYF. The CDR3 DNA is TGTGCCAGCAGCTTCATACAGGGCGAGCAGTACTTC. The complete variable domain, with remaining parts taken from reference TRBV7-2 and TRBJ2-7, reads GAGVSQSPSNKVTEKGKDVELRCDPISGHTALYWYRQSLGQGLEFLIYFQGNSAPDKSGLPSDRFSAERTGGSVSTLTIQRTQQEDSAVYLCASSFIQGEQYFGPGTRLTVT.

The table lists this clonotype with a few counts. The V call is TRBV7-6, the J call TRBJ2-7; 9 positions agree with TRBD1. The junction had 5 bases not matched to a gene; V was cut back by 1 base and J by 4 bases. CDR1 is SGHVS, CDR2 FNYEAQ, per germline. CDR3 length: 15 residues. This CDR3 is CASSLGDRVLYEQYF. The CDR3, as DNA: TGTGCCAGCAGCTTAGGGGACAGGGTTCTTTACGAGCAGTACTTC.

This clonotype was found many times. This chain joins TRBV29-1 and TRBJ2-2, with a tentative D call TRBD1 (6 bases). V lost 7 bases and J lost 1, with 16 bases in between. The CDR3 is 15 amino acids. CDR1 is SQVTM, CDR2 ANQGSEA, per germline. CDR3 loop: CSGRTGHVNTGELFF. CDR3 DNA sequence: TGCAGCGGACGAACAGGGCACGTGAACACCGGGGAGCTGTTTTTT.

This clonotype was picked up a small number of times. The V and J genes are TRBV6-2 or TRBV6-3 and TRBJ2-3; D is perhaps TRBD2 (5 bases). Germline V lookup: CDR1 MNHEY, CDR2 SVGEGT. The CDR3 has 16 residues. Trimming took 0 bases from V and 1 from J, leaving 11 bases between them. DNA of the CDR3: TGTGCCAGCAGTTACTCGAGAGGGCCGGGCACAGATACGCAGTATTTT. It specifies CASSYSRGPGTDTQYF.

The J gene is TRBJ2-4, the V gene TRBV14; the D is unclear. V was clipped by 3 bases and J by 6 bases, with 18 bases between them. This CDR3 comprises 16 residues. Germline values: CDR1 SGHDN, CDR2 FVKESK. CDR3 sequence (DNA): TGTGCCAGCAGCCAGGGCGACTGGGGTACGAGAAACATTCAGTACTTC. It yields the protein CASSQGDWGTRNIQYF.

This clonotype was counted a few times. The rearrangement joins TRBV20-1 to TRBJ2-1; the match to TRBD2 covers 8 bases. This CDR3 contains 15 residues. Per germline, CDR1 DFQATT and CDR2 SNEGSKA (reference sequence). With V trimmed by 0 bases and J by 7 bases, 8 bases remained unmatched. The CDR3 nucleotides are TGCAGTGCTAGAGATAAGACGGGAGGGGGAAATGAGCAGTTCTTC. Amino acid sequence: CSARDKTGGGNEQFF.

This clonotype was found a few times. The CDR3 loop reads CASSQGWGQGFYEQYF. DNA for the CDR3: TGCGCCAGCAGCCAAGGGTGGGGACAGGGGTTCTACGAGCAGTACTTC. V and J are TRBV4-3 and TRBJ2-7, with 10 bases fitting TRBD1. The CDR3 consists of 16 residues. The ends lost 1 base at V and 3 bases at J; junction bases unmatched: 6. Germline-derived CDR1 and CDR2 are LGHNA and YSLEER.

The CDR3 bases are TGTGCCAGCAGGGGACGGACGAATTCACCCCTCCACTTT. It specifies CASRGRTNSPLHF. The V gene is TRBV12-3 or TRBV12-4, the J gene TRBJ1-6, with a possible D match to TRBD1 (5 bases). This CDR3 is built from 13 residues. The V end was cut by 6 bases, the J end by 7 bases, with 10 bases between.

The V call is TRBV7-3, the J call TRBJ2-7; possibly TRBD1 or TRBD2 for D (5 bases each). Germline lookup yields CDR1 SGHTA and CDR2 FQGTGA. V was pared by 5 bases and J by 5 bases, with 22 bases between. The CDR3 length is 16 residues. CDR3 sequence reads: CASSRNPTGKGHEQYF. In nucleotides, the CDR3 is TGTGCCAGCAGCCGCAACCCAACGGGCAAGGGACACGAGCAGTACTTC.

V is TRBV3-1 and J is TRBJ2-1, with 7 bases fitting TRBD2. The CDR3 sequence is 16 residues long. V lost 1 base to trimming and J lost 3 bases; unmatched junction nucleotides: 6. Germline V gene lookup returns CDR1 LGHDT and CDR2 YNNKEL (reference sequence). CDR3 nucleotides: TGTGCCAGCAGCCAAGCTCTAGCGGAGTTCTACAATGAGCAGTTCTTC. This translates into CASSQALAEFYNEQFF.

The table lists this clonotype with a few counts. This sequence joins TRBV5-1 and TRBJ1-1, with 7 bases fitting TRBD1. There are 15 residues in the CDR3. The germline V gene encodes CDR1 SGHRS and CDR2 YFSETQ. J was trimmed by 4 bases and V by 0 bases; bases with no gene match: 6. CDR3 DNA: TGCGCCAGCAGCTTGGCCGCTCAGGGGGGCACTGAAGCTTTCTTT. It is translated as CASSLAAQGGTEAFF.

This sequence joins TRBV20-1 and TRBJ2-1, with TRBD2 matching over 7 bases. Germline CDR1 is DFQATT and CDR2 is SNEGSKA (reference sequence). This CDR3 is built from 12 residues. The J segment lost 11 bases and the V segment lost 3 bases, leaving 7 bases of the junction unmatched. DNA of the CDR3: TGCAGTGCTAGCCGGGACTATGGAAAGCAGTTCTTC. It is translated as CSASRDYGKQFF.

This clonotype has a count of ten or more. The chain links TRBV29-1 to TRBJ2-3, with D unresolved. The CDR3 contains 15 residues. Germline V lookup: CDR1 SQVTM, CDR2 ANQGSEA. Trimming took off 0 bases at V and 0 bases at J, with 10 bases between the two ends. The CDR3 loop reads CSVEDPGPSTDTQYF. CDR3 nucleotide sequence: TGCAGCGTTGAAGATCCTGGGCCCAGCACAGATACGCAGTATTTT.

This sequence joins TRBV20-1 and TRBJ2-5, with D uncertain. Germline V gives CDR1 DFQATT, CDR2 SNEGSKA (reference sequence). The CDR3 loop spans 13 amino acids. V was cut by 5 bases and J by 5 bases, with 15 bases left in between. The CDR3 loop is CSAQRVYSETQYF. The CDR3, as DNA: TGCAGTGCTCAAAGGGTTTATTCGGAGACCCAGTACTTC.

This clonotype occurred many times. The rearrangement links TRBV7-2 to TRBJ2-7, with TRBD2 matching over 10 bases. Germline CDR1 reads SGHTA; CDR2 reads FQGNSA. Trimming at V came to 5 bases and at J to 3 bases, leaving 7 bases not matched to a gene. The CDR3 has 15 residues. The CDR3 DNA reads as TGTGCCAGCAGCCCGGGACTAGCGTTAGACTACGAGCAGTACTTC. Amino acids: CASSPGLALDYEQYF.

This clonotype was seen only a few times. The V call is TRBV29-1, the J call TRBJ2-2, with TRBD2 identical over 11 bases. J was trimmed by 1 base and V by 6 bases; bases with no gene match: 4. The CDR3 covers 15 residues. Germline CDR1 SQVTM, CDR2 ANQGSEA. CDR3 DNA sequence: TGCAGCGTGGTTAGCGGGGGGGGGAACACCGGGGAGCTGTTTTTT. This codes for CSVVSGGGNTGELFF.

V is TRBV7-8 and J is TRBJ1-3; 10 bases match TRBD1. V lost 4 bases, J lost 4 bases, and 7 bases stayed unmatched. Per germline, CDR1 SGHVS and CDR2 FQNEAQ. The CDR3 has 16 residues. In DNA, the CDR3 is TGTGCCAGCAGCTCAGCGGACAGGGGGTTCGGAAACACCATATATTTT. Protein product: CASSSADRGFGNTIYF.

This chain connects TRBV7-2 to TRBJ2-5; D is possibly TRBD1 (6 bases). Germline V gene lookup returns CDR1 SGHTA and CDR2 FQGNSA. The CDR3 spans 16 residues. V shed 0 bases and J shed 1 base, with 12 bases lying between them. The CDR3 loop reads CASSLATARGQETQYF. The CDR3 DNA reads as TGTGCCAGCAGCTTAGCCACAGCCAGGGGCCAAGAGACCCAGTACTTC.

This clonotype was detected a few times. The chain links TRBV7-2 to TRBJ1-2, with 10 bases lining up with TRBD1. The CDR3 has 15 residues. V trimming: 5 bases; J trimming: 2 bases; junction bases outside the gene matches: 5. CDR1 is SGHTA, CDR2 FQGNSA, per germline. The CDR3: CASSRDRGANYGYTF. The CDR3 DNA reads TGTGCCAGCAGCCGGGACAGGGGTGCCAACTATGGCTACACCTTC.

This clonotype was observed a handful of times. J is TRBJ1-6 and V is TRBV28; no reliable D call. The length of the CDR3 is 14 residues. CDR1 is MDHEN and CDR2 is SYDVKM in the germline V gene. Deletions cut 11 bases from V and 4 bases from J, with 15 bases between. The DNA of the CDR3 is TGTGCCGGAAGAACGGATGCTTATAATTCACCCCTCCACTTT. Amino acids: CAGRTDAYNSPLHF.

The sample holds a few counts of this clonotype. The rearrangement joins TRBV6-4 to TRBJ2-1, with a weak D call TRBD1 (6 bases). The CDR3 totals 13 residues. CDR1 MRHNA and CDR2 SNTAGT come from the germline V gene. V was trimmed by 5 bases and J by 8 bases, leaving 13 bases between them. CDR3 bases: TGTGCCAGCAGTCTCACAGGGTTGGATGAGCAGTTCTTC. This codes for CASSLTGLDEQFF.

This clonotype was counted between two and nine times. The chain has TRBV11-1 and TRBJ1-2; weak D call: TRBD1 (5 bases). From germline, CDR1 is SGHAT and CDR2 FQDESV (reference sequence). This CDR3 comprises 18 residues. V was pared by 3 bases and J by 8 bases, with 28 bases between. The CDR3 region is CASSFGQGGGRGVGGYTF. The CDR3 region has the DNA TGTGCCAGCAGCTTCGGCCAGGGCGGGGGTCGCGGGGTTGGAGGCTACACCTTC.

The V call is TRBV14, the J call TRBJ2-4; 9 nucleotides match TRBD1. CDR3 length: 17 amino acids. Trimming at V came to 4 bases and at J to 0 bases, leaving 7 bases not matched to a gene. Germline V gives CDR1 SGHDN, CDR2 FVKESK. CDR3 protein: CASSRQTGGLAKNIQYF. The CDR3 DNA sequence: TGTGCCAGCAGCCGACAGACAGGGGGGCTAGCCAAAAACATTCAGTACTTC.

V gene TRBV20-1 combines with J gene TRBJ2-2; D tentatively reads TRBD1 or TRBD2 (5 bases each). Trimming took 0 bases from V and 7 from J, leaving 9 bases between them. Per the germline V gene, CDR1 is DFQATT and CDR2 is SNEGSKA (reference sequence). The CDR3 runs to 13 residues. CDR3 bases: TGCAGTGCTAGAGATGGGGGAAGCGGGGAGCTGTTTTTT. Translated, it gives CSARDGGSGELFF.

The chain uses TRBV23-1 and TRBJ1-5; 9 nucleotides align to TRBD1. TRBV23-1 is an ORF for which the function is uncertain. This CDR3 comprises 15 residues. Trimming at V came to 10 bases and at J to 0 bases, leaving 7 bases not matched to a gene. The chain's CDR3 is CATGQGTYSNQPQHF. CDR3 nucleotides: TGCGCCACAGGACAGGGGACATATAGCAATCAGCCCCAGCATTTT.

This clonotype came up a few times. The V and J genes are TRBV5-1 and TRBJ2-1; tentatively, D is TRBD1 or TRBD2 (5 bases each). This CDR3 has 13 residues. Trimming stripped 0 bases from V and 8 bases from J, with 9 bases between. Germline V gives CDR1 SGHRS, CDR2 YFSETQ. CDR3 loop: CASSLVGTHEQFF. Written as DNA, the CDR3 is TGCGCCAGCAGCTTGGTAGGGACCCATGAGCAGTTCTTC.

The gene calls are TRBV7-9 and TRBJ2-5; D might be TRBD2 (5 bases). Germline-derived CDR1 and CDR2 are SEHNR and FQNEAQ (reference sequence). Trimming took 3 bases from V and 5 from J, leaving 10 bases between them. The CDR3 length is 13 residues. The CDR3: CASSFSGSETQYF. In DNA form, the CDR3 reads TGTGCCAGCAGCTTCAGCGGCTCGGAGACCCAGTACTTC. Full variable domain (missing parts from reference TRBV7-9 and TRBJ2-5): DTGVSQNPRHKITKRGQNVTFRCDPISEHNRLYWYRQTLGQGPEFLTYFQNEAQLEKSRLLSDRFSAERPKGSFSTLEIQRTEQGDSAMYLCASSFSGSETQYFGPGTRLLVL.